The source of this T cell receptor (beta chain) is a study of blood T cell repertoires in COVID-19. Whole-study context: Samples of COVID-19 (acute and convalescent) were obtained from the United States, Italy and Spain.

Trimming cost V 10 bases and J 5 bases; bases outside gene matches: 7. Germline V gives CDR1 LNHDA, CDR2 SQIVND (reference sequence). The CDR3 length is 14 residues. Sequencing used immunoSEQ multiplex PCR; TCRdb keeps in-frame clones, though not all of them. The table shows approximately 38,000 clones, with about 94% occurring only once. The receptor comes from a human donor with active COVID-19. The donor label of this sample is uncertain. Sequenced material: peripheral blood. The gene calls are TRBV19 and TRBJ1-6; 8 positions match TRBD1. The DNA of the CDR3 is TGTGCCACCGCGGACAGGGCCAATAATTCACCCCTCCACTTT. It translates to CATADRANNSPLHF.